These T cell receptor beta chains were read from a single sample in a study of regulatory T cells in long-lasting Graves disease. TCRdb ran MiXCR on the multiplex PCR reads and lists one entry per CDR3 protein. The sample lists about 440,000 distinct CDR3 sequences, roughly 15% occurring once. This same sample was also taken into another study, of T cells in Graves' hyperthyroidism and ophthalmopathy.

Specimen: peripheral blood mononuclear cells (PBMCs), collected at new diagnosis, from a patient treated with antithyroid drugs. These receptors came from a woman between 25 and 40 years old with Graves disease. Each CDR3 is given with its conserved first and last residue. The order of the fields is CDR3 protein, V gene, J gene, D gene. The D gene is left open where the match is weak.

CDR3 protein: CASSYSGDSLPINYGYTF
V gene: TRBV6-5
J gene: TRBJ1-2
D gene: TRBD1

CDR3 protein: CSAKDRLAWSEQYF
V gene: TRBV20-1
J gene: TRBJ2-7
D gene: TRBD2

CDR3 protein: CASSYEAVYSPLHF
V gene: TRBV6-2/TRBV6-3
J gene: TRBJ1-6
D gene: NA

CDR3 protein: CASSQNPGQGANTEAFF
V gene: TRBV11-2
J gene: TRBJ1-1
D gene: TRBD1

CDR3 protein: CASSLALGQDYGYTF
V gene: TRBV7-2
J gene: TRBJ1-2
D gene: NA

CDR3 protein: CSARRGLGNAEAFF
V gene: TRBV20-1
J gene: TRBJ1-1
D gene: TRBD1

CDR3 protein: CASSLGGRLDNEQFF
V gene: TRBV7-3
J gene: TRBJ2-1
D gene: TRBD2

CDR3 protein: CASSLGQGLNTGELFF
V gene: TRBV5-1
J gene: TRBJ2-2
D gene: NA

CDR3 protein: CASSDRDEKLFF
V gene: TRBV28
J gene: TRBJ1-4
D gene: TRBD1

CDR3 protein: CSAAGLAGGPSSTDTQYF
V gene: TRBV20-1
J gene: TRBJ2-3
D gene: TRBD2

CDR3 protein: CASGRGAYEQYF
V gene: TRBV7-2
J gene: TRBJ2-7
D gene: NA